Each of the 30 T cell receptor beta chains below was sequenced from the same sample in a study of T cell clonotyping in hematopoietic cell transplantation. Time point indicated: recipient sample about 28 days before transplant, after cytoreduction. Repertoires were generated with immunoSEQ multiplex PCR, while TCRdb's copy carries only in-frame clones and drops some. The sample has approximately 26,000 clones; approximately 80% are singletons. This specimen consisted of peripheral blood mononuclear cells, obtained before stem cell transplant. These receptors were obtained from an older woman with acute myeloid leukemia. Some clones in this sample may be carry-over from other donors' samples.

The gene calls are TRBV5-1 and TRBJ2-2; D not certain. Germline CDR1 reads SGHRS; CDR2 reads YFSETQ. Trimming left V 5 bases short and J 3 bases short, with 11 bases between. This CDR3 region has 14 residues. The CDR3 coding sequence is TGCGCCAGCAGGGAATCTACCTACACCGGGGAGCTGTTTTTT. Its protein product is CASRESTYTGELFF.

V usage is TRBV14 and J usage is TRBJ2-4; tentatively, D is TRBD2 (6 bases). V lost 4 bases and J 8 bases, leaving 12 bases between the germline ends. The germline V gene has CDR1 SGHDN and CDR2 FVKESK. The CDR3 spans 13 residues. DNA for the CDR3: TGTGCCAGCAGCCTCCGACTAGGGGACATTCAGTACTTC. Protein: CASSLRLGDIQYF.

For the CDR3, the DNA is TGTGCCAGCAGCTTGACTAGCGCCACAGATACGCAGTATTTT. This encodes CASSLTSATDTQYF. The rearrangement joins TRBV7-9 to TRBJ2-3, with 8 bases matching TRBD2. Trimming cost V 3 bases and J 2 bases; bases outside gene matches: 1. The CDR3 has 14 amino acids. Germline V gene data show CDR1 as SEHNR and CDR2 as FQNEAQ (reference sequence).

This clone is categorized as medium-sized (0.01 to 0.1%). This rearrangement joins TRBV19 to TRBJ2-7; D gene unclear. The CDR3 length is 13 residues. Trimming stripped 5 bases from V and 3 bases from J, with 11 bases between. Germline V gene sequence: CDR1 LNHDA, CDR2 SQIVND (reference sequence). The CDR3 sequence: CASSATDYYEQYF. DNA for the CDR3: TGTGCCAGTAGTGCGACGGATTACTACGAGCAGTACTTC.

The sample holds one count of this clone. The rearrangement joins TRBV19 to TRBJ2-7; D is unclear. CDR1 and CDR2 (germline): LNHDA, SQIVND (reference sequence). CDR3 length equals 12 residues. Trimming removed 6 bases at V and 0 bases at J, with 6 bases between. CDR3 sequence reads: CASSQSSYEQYF. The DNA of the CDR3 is TGTGCCAGTAGCCAAAGCTCCTACGAGCAGTACTTC.

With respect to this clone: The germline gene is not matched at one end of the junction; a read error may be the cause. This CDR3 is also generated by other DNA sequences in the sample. The CDR3 here is CASSEGQFYEQYF. CDR3 sequence (DNA): TGTGCTAGCAGCGAGGGACAGTTCTACGAGCAGTACTTC. V and J are TRBV5-6 and TRBJ2-7, with 7 positions matching TRBD1. CDR1 is SGHDT and CDR2 is YYEEEE in the germline V gene. The CDR3 runs to 13 residues.

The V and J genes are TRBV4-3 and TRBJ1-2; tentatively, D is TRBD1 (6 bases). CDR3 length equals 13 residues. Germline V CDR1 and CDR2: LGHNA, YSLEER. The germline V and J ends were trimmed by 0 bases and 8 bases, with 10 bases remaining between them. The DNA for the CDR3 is TGCGCCAGCAGCCAAGATTGGGGGGGCGGCTACACCTTC. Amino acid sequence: CASSQDWGGGYTF.

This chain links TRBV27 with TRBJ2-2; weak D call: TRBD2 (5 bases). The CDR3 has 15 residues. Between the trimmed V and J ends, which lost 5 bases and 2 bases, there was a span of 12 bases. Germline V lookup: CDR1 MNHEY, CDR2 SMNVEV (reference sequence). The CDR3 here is CASSGRAVNTGELFF. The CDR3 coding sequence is TGTGCCAGCAGTGGGCGGGCGGTAAACACCGGGGAGCTGTTTTTT.

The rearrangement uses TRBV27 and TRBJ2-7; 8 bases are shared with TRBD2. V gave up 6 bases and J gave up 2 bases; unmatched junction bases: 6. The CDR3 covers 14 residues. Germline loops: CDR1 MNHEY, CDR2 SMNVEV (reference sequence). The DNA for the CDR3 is TGTGCCAGCAGCTATACTAGCGGACCCTACGAGCAGTACTTC. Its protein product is CASSYTSGPYEQYF.

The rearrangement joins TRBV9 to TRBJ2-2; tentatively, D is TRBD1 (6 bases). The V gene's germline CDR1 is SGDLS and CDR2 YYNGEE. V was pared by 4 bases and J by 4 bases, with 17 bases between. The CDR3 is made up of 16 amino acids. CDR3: CASSLRGDRLTGELFF. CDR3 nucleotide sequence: TGTGCCAGCAGCCTCAGGGGCGACAGACTCACCGGGGAGCTGTTTTTT.

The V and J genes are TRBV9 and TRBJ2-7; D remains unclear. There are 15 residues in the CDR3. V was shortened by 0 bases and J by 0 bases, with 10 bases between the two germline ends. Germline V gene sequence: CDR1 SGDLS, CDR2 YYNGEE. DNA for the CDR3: TGTGCCAGCAGCGTAGGGTCTAGTCCCTCCTACGAGCAGTACTTC. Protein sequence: CASSVGSSPSYEQYF.

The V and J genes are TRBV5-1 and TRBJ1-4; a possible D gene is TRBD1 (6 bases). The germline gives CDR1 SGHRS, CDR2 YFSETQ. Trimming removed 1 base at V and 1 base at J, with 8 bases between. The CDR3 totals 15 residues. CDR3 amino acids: CASSLIQGTNEKLFF. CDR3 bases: TGCGCCAGCAGCTTGATACAGGGAACTAATGAAAAACTGTTTTTT.

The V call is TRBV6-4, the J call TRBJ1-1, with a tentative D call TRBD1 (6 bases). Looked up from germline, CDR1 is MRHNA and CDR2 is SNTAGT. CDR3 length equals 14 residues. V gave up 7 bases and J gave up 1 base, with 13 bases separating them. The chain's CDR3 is CASTRDNTNTEAFF. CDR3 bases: TGTGCCAGCACTCGGGACAACACGAACACTGAAGCTTTCTTT.

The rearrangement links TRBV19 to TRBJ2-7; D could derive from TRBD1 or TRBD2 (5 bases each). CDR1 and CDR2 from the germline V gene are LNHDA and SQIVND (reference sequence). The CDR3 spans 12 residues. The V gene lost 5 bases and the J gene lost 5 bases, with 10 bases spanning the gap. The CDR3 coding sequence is TGTGCCAGTAGTGAACTGGGGGACGAGCAGTACTTC. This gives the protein CASSELGDEQYF.

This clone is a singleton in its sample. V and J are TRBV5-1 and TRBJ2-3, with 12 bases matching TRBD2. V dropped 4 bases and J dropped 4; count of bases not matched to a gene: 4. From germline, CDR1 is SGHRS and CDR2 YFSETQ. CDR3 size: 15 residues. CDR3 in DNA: TGCGCCAGCAGCGCGACTAGCGGGAGTTCAGATACGCAGTATTTT. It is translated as CASSATSGSSDTQYF.

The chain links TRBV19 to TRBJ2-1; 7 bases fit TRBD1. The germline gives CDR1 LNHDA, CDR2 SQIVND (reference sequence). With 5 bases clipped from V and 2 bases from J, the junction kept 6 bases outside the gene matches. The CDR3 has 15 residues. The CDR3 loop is CASSPAGGAYNEQFF. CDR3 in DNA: TGTGCCAGTAGTCCGGCAGGGGGAGCCTACAATGAGCAGTTCTTC.

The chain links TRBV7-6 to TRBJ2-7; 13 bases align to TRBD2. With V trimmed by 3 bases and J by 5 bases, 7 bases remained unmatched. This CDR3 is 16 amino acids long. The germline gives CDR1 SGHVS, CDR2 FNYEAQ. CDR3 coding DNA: TGTGCCAGCAGCTTGGAAGGACTAGCGGGAGTCCACGAGCAGTACTTC. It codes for CASSLEGLAGVHEQYF.

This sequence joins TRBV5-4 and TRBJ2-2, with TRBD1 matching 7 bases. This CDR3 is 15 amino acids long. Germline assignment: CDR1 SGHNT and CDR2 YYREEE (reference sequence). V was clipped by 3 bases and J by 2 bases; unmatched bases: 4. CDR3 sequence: CASSSDRTNTGELFF. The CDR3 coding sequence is TGTGCCAGCAGCTCGGACAGGACAAACACCGGGGAGCTGTTTTTT.

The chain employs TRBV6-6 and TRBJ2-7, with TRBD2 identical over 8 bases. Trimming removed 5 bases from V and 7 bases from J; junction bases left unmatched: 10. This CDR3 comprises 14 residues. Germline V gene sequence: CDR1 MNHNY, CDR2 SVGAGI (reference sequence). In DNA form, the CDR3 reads TGTGCCAGCAGTAGCGACGGGGGGGGGTTGGAGCAGTACTTC. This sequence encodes CASSSDGGGLEQYF.

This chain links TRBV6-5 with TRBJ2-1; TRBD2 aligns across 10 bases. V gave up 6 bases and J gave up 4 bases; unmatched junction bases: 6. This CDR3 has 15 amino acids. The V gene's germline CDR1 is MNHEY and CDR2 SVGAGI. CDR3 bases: TGTGCCAGCAGACGTCCAGCGGGGGGGTACAATGAGCAGTTCTTC. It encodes CASRRPAGGYNEQFF.

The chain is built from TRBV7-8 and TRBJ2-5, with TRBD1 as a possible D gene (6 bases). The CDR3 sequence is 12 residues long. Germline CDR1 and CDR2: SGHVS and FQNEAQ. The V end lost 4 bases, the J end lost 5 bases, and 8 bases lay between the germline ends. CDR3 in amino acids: CASSSGVETQYF. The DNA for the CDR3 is TGTGCCAGCAGCTCAGGGGTTGAGACCCAGTACTTC.

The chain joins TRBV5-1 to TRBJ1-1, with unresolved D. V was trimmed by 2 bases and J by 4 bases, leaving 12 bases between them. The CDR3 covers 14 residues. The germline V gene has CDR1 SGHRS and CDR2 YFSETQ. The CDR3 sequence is CASSLLIGSTEAFF. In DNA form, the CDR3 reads TGCGCCAGCAGCTTATTGATCGGCAGCACTGAAGCTTTCTTT.

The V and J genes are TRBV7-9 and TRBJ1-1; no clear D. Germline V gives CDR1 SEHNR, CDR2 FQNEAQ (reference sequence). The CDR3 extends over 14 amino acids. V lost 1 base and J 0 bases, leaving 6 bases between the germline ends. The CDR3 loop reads CASSLGVVNTEAFF. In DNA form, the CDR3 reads TGTGCCAGCAGCTTAGGGGTGGTGAACACTGAAGCTTTCTTT.

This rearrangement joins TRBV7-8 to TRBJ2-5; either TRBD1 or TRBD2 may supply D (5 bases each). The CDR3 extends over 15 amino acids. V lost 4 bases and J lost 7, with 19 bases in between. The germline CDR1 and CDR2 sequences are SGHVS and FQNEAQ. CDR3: CASSSPGPLSGTQYF. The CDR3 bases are TGTGCCAGCAGCTCCCCGGGACCCCTTTCGGGGACCCAGTACTTC. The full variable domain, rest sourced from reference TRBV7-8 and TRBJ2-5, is GAGVSQSPRYKVAKRGQDVALRCDPISGHVSLFWYQQALGQGPEFLTYFQNEAQLDKSGLPSDRFFAERPEGSVSTLKIQRTQQEDSAVYLCASSSPGPLSGTQYFGPGTRLLVL.

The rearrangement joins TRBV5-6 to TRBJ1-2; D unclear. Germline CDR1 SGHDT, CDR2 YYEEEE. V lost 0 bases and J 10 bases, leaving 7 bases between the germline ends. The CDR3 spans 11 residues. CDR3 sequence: CASSLGLDYTF. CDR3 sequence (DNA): TGTGCCAGCAGCTTGGGTCTGGACTACACCTTC. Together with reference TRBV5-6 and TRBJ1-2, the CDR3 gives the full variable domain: DAGVTQSPTHLIKTRGQQVTLRCSPKSGHDTVSWYQQALGQGPQFIFQYYEEEERQRGNFPDRFSGHQFPNYSSELNVNALLLGDSALYLCASSLGLDYTFGSGTRLTVV.

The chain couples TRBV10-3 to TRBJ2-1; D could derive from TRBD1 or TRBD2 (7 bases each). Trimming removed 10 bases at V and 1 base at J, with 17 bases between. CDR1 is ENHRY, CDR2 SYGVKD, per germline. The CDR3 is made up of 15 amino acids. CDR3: CASQGGVGSYNEQFF. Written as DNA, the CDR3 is TGTGCCAGTCAGGGGGGGGTAGGTTCCTACAATGAGCAGTTCTTC.

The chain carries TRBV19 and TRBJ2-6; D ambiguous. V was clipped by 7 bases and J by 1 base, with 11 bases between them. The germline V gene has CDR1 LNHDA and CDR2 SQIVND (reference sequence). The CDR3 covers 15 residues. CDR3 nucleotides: TGTGCCAGTACCCTTGACGGATCTGGGGCCAACGTCCTGACTTTC. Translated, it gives CASTLDGSGANVLTF.

The CDR3 bases are TGTGCCAGCAGCTTAGTGACAGGGGGTAATGAAAAACTGTTTTTT. It specifies CASSLVTGGNEKLFF. The rearrangement joins TRBV7-9 to TRBJ1-4, with 9 bases that match TRBD1. CDR3 size: 15 residues. V lost 1 base, J lost 4 bases, and 1 base stayed unmatched. Looked up from germline, CDR1 is SEHNR and CDR2 is FQNEAQ (reference sequence).

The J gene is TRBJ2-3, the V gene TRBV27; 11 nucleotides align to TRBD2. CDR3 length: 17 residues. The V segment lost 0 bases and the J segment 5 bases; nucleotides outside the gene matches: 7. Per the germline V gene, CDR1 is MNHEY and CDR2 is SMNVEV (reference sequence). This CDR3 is CASSLSITGLAGDTQYF. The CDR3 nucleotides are TGTGCCAGCAGTTTATCGATTACCGGACTAGCGGGAGATACGCAGTATTTT.

The CDR3 reads CASSLVVYQETQYF. The CDR3 DNA reads TGTGCCAGCAGCTTAGTGGTATACCAAGAGACCCAGTACTTC. The chain recombines TRBV7-2 with TRBJ2-5; the D is unclear. Germline CDR1 reads SGHTA; CDR2 reads FQGNSA. V lost 1 base to trimming and J lost 0 bases, with 6 bases between them. CDR3 length: 14 residues.